This T cell receptor (beta chain) was recovered during a study of T cells in Graves' hyperthyroidism and ophthalmopathy. V was clipped by 5 bases and J by 8 bases; unmatched bases: 9. The CDR3 spans 14 residues. Germline V gives CDR1 SQVTM, CDR2 ANQGSEA. TCR beta CDR3 region amplification was performed from RNA transcripts. When the TCR CDR3 underwent first-round RT-PCR, the HTBI primer set was used. TCRdb ran MiXCR on the multiplex PCR reads and lists one entry per CDR3 protein. The data show about 480,000 distinct CDR3 sequences, roughly 14% seen once. Every diagnosis used clinical symptoms, serum thyroxine and TRAb, thyroid ultrasound and orbital computed tomography. Out of roughly 10 ml of fresh peripheral blood came the PBMCs. This clonotype was found many times.

The sample was blood. This sequence joins TRBV29-1 and TRBJ2-3, with TRBD2 matching over 11 bases. The clonotype was recovered from a woman in her late teens or twenties with Graves' hyperthyroidism. The CDR3 nucleotides are TGCAGCGTTCTGACTAGCGGGGCCTCAGGTACGCAGTATTTT. Protein sequence: CSVLTSGASGTQYF.